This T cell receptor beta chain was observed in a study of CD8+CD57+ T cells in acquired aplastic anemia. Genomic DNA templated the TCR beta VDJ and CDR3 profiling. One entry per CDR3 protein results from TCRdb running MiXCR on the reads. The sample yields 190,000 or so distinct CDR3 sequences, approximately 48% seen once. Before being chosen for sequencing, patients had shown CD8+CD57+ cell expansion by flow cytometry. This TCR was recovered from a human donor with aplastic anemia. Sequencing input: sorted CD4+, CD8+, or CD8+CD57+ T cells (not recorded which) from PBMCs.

The CDR3 region has the DNA TGCGCCAGCAGTGACCCAGCGGGAGTCAAGACCCAGTACTTC. Its protein product is CASSDPAGVKTQYF. The chain combines TRBV10-1 with TRBJ2-5; TRBD2 aligns across 8 bases. V was pared by 3 bases and J by 6 bases, with 6 bases of the junction left unmatched. The V gene's germline CDR1 is WNHNN and CDR2 SYGVQD (reference sequence). The CDR3 consists of 14 residues.